A selection of T cell receptor beta chains follows, all from one sample in a study of T cell responses to AZD1222 COVID-19 vaccine. The assay was immunoSEQ multiplex PCR, and TCRdb's table has in-frame clones only and misses some. The sample comprises some 160,000 clones, roughly 90% of which are singletons, and around 5.9% rests with the top ten. Sequenced here: peripheral blood, sampled on day 0 of AZD1222 vaccination. The receptors shown here come from an adult in good health. CDR3s include the opening cysteine and the closing phenylalanine or tryptophan. D genes are given only for firm matches. Clone size is given for some rows only: seen once, a few or many times, or a class if the clone is expanded.

V gene,clone size,J gene,D gene,CDR3 DNA,CDR3 protein
TRBV6-5,.,TRBJ2-7,TRBD1,TGTGCCAGCAGTACAGGGGGGCTTCGCTCCTACGAGCAGTACTTC,CASSTGGLRSYEQYF
TRBV10-3,.,TRBJ2-5,TRBD2,TGTGCCATCAGTTCATTGGGACTAGCGGGAGGGAGTCAAGAGACCCAGTACTTC,CAISSLGLAGGSQETQYF
TRBV6-1,once,TRBJ1-1,.,TGTGCCAGCAGTGAAGAAACACAAGCAGGGAAGGCTTTCTTT,CASSEETQAGKAFF
TRBV3-1/TRBV3-2,.,TRBJ2-3,TRBD2,TGTGCCAGCAGCCAAGAAGCGGGAGGGCCTGGAGATACGCAGTATTTT,CASSQEAGGPGDTQYF
TRBV3-1/TRBV3-2,once,TRBJ2-5,.,TGTGCCAGCAGCCAAGAGCGAGGGAAAGAGACCCAGTACTTC,CASSQERGKETQYF
TRBV7-9,few,TRBJ1-2,.,TGTGCCAGCACTCAGCGAAAAGGCCTAAACTATGGCTACACCTTC,CASTQRKGLNYGYTF
TRBV5-1,once,TRBJ1-3,TRBD1,TGCGCCAGCAGCTTGGTACCGGGACAGGGAGTAAACACCATATATTTT,CASSLVPGQGVNTIYF
TRBV7-3,.,TRBJ1-6,TRBD1,TGTGCCAGCAGTCTCGGACAGGGCTTTTCACCCCTCCACTTT,CASSLGQGFSPLHF
TRBV30,.,TRBJ1-5,.,TGTGCCTGGAGTGGGGCCTTAGTCAGCCCCCAGCATTTT,CAWSGALVSPQHF
TRBV7-6,few,TRBJ1-4,.,TGTGCCAGCAGCTTAGCGGTGCCGGGGATTAATGAAAAACTGTTTTTT,CASSLAVPGINEKLFF
TRBV4-1,.,TRBJ1-1,TRBD1,TGCGCCAGCAGCCGCGATAAGGGGGCCAGACCTTTGAACACTGAAGCTTTCTTT,CASSRDKGARPLNTEAFF
TRBV3-1/TRBV3-2,.,TRBJ1-1,.,TGTGCCAGCAGCGGGAATTCACAGGGTGCAGCTTTCTTT,CASSGNSQGAAFF
TRBV6-5,.,TRBJ2-7,TRBD1,TGTGCCAGCAAACAGGGGGCCGTTCGATCCTACGAGCAGTACTTC,CASKQGAVRSYEQYF
TRBV18,.,TRBJ1-1,.,TGTGCCAGCTCACCCCGACGGGTTAACACTGAAGCTTTCTTT,CASSPRRVNTEAFF
TRBV6-2/TRBV6-3,.,TRBJ1-2,.,TGTGCCAGCAGTTACCCTTGGACAGAATATGGCTACACCTTC,CASSYPWTEYGYTF
TRBV27,.,TRBJ2-3,.,TGTGCCAGCAGTTTCGGGCCCCACACAGATACGCAGTATTTT,CASSFGPHTDTQYF
TRBV2,.,TRBJ1-1,TRBD1,TGTGCCAGCAGCGTACAGGGGCCCCACACTGAAGCTTTCTTT,CASSVQGPHTEAFF
TRBV3-1/TRBV3-2,.,TRBJ2-7,.,TGTGCCAGCAGCCAAGGCGGCGGCTACGAGCAGTACTTC,CASSQGGGYEQYF
TRBV27,.,TRBJ1-1,TRBD1,TGTGCCAGCAGTCTCATCCAGGGGGCAGGTGAAGCTTTCTTT,CASSLIQGAGEAFF
TRBV30,.,TRBJ1-3,.,TGTGCCTGGAGCCCTTCAGGTACCATATATTTT,CAWSPSGTIYF
TRBV10-1,few,TRBJ2-1,TRBD2,TGCGCCAGCAGTGAGTTTAGGACTAGCGGGAGTAATGAGCAGTTCTTC,CASSEFRTSGSNEQFF
TRBV7-8,.,TRBJ2-7,TRBD2,TGTGCCAGCAGCCCCAGACTAGCGGGGGTATACGAGCAGTACTTC,CASSPRLAGVYEQYF
TRBV11-2,once,TRBJ1-2,.,TGTGCCAGCAGCCGTACCGGGACAACTAACTATGGCTACACCTTC,CASSRTGTTNYGYTF
TRBV7-2,medium-sized,TRBJ2-7,.,TGTGCCAGCAGCTTAATCCCCAGGGAAGAGCAGTACTTC,CASSLIPREEQYF
TRBV7-6,medium-sized,TRBJ2-3,TRBD2,TGTGCCAGCAGCATGGGGAGCGGGGGCCCTCTCACAGATACGCAGTATTTT,CASSMGSGGPLTDTQYF
TRBV19,few,TRBJ2-5,.,TGTGCCAGTAGTATGATAGTCCAAGAGACCCAGTACTTC,CASSMIVQETQYF
TRBV7-8,.,TRBJ2-5,.,TGTGCCAGCAGTTTGGGGGAGTACTTC,CASSLGEYF
TRBV18,.,TRBJ1-1,TRBD1,TGTGCCAGCTCATCGATGAGGACAGGAGAGAACACTGAAGCTTTCTTT,CASSSMRTGENTEAFF
TRBV7-2,once,TRBJ1-1,.,TGTGCCAGCAGCTTCAGGGTTAACACTGAAGCTTTCTTT,CASSFRVNTEAFF
TRBV19,.,TRBJ1-5,TRBD1,TGTGCCAGTACTAGGACAGGGGGCTTAGGGGATCAGCCCCAGCATTTT,CASTRTGGLGDQPQHF
TRBV12-3/TRBV12-4,.,TRBJ1-2,.,TGTGCCAGCAAAAAGTATGTAGGGTCCGGCTACACCTTC,CASKKYVGSGYTF
TRBV7-2,.,TRBJ2-7,.,TGTGCCAGCAGCCCACTGGGGGGATCCTACGAGCAGTACTTC,CASSPLGGSYEQYF
TRBV6-1,few,TRBJ2-2,TRBD2,TGTGCCAGCAGTGCACTAGCGGGAACCAACACCGGGGAGCTGTTTTTT,CASSALAGTNTGELFF
TRBV28,.,TRBJ2-7,TRBD1,TGTGCCAGCGGACAGGGAAATGACGAGCAGTACTTC,CASGQGNDEQYF
TRBV10-3,.,TRBJ1-2,.,TGTGCCATCAGTACGGACAGAAACTATGGCTACACCTTC,CAISTDRNYGYTF
TRBV18,.,TRBJ1-4,TRBD1,TGTGCCAGCTCACGGGAAGGGACAGGGGTTGAAAAACTGTTTTTT,CASSREGTGVEKLFF
TRBV2,.,TRBJ1-6,.,TGTGCCAGCAGTCCAACAGGGAATTCACCCCTCCACTTT,CASSPTGNSPLHF
TRBV3-1/TRBV3-2,.,TRBJ1-3,.,TGTGCCAGCAGCCAAGAGGGACCGCAGTTTTCTGGAAACACCATATATTTT,CASSQEGPQFSGNTIYF
TRBV5-6,.,TRBJ1-5,TRBD1,TGTGCCAGCAGCTTGGGGCAGGGGGCATACCAGCCCCAGCATTTT,CASSLGQGAYQPQHF
TRBV25-1,once,TRBJ1-2,.,TGTGCCAGCAGTGAATATGGCAGCGAGAAGGGATTTAACTATGGCTACACCTTC,CASSEYGSEKGFNYGYTF
TRBV19,once,TRBJ1-5,.,TGTGCCAGTAGTCGCACCAGGGTCACAGGGACGAATCAGCCCCAGCATTTT,CASSRTRVTGTNQPQHF
TRBV6-5,.,TRBJ2-1,.,TGTGCCAGCAGGCAGGTTGCTGAGCAGTTCTTC,CASRQVAEQFF
TRBV6-2/TRBV6-3,.,TRBJ1-2,TRBD1,TGTGCCAGCAGTTACGGGGGACAGTCGGGCGACTATGGCTACACCTTC,CASSYGGQSGDYGYTF
TRBV19,.,TRBJ1-5,TRBD1,TGTGCCAGTAGTATAGTAGGCAGGGGGTTCAATCAGCCCCAGCATTTT,CASSIVGRGFNQPQHF
TRBV4-1,.,TRBJ1-2,TRBD1,TGCGCCAGCAGCCAAGCCATAGGGACAGTCTATGGCTACACCTTC,CASSQAIGTVYGYTF
TRBV9,.,TRBJ1-1,.,TGTGCCAGCAGTGGGGCAGGGAGGAACACTGAAGCTTTCTTT,CASSGAGRNTEAFF
TRBV5-1,.,TRBJ1-3,.,TGCGCCAGCAGCTTGGACGGAAACACCATATATTTT,CASSLDGNTIYF
TRBV14,.,TRBJ2-1,TRBD2,TGTGCCAGCAGCCTAACTAGCGGGAAGGGCAATGAGCAGTTCTTC,CASSLTSGKGNEQFF
TRBV2,.,TRBJ1-1,TRBD1,TGTGCCAGCAGCCTCGGACAGGGAGTCACTGAAGCTTTCTTT,CASSLGQGVTEAFF
TRBV28,.,TRBJ1-5,.,TGTGCCAGCAGTTCGGGACGAAATTATCAGCCCCAGCATTTT,CASSSGRNYQPQHF
TRBV27,.,TRBJ1-6,TRBD1,TGTGCCAGCAGTTTAGGACAGGGAAATTCACCCCTCCACTTT,CASSLGQGNSPLHF
TRBV4-2,.,TRBJ1-3,.,TGTGCCAGCAGCCATAAGGCCGACAGCCCGAACACCATATATTTT,CASSHKADSPNTIYF
TRBV7-9,once,TRBJ2-6,.,TGTGCCAGCAGCTTAGACAGGGCTGGGGCCAACGTCCTGACTTTC,CASSLDRAGANVLTF
TRBV28,.,TRBJ2-1,TRBD1,TGTGCCAGCAGTACCTCGACAGGGCCCAATGAGCAGTTCTTC,CASSTSTGPNEQFF
TRBV18,.,TRBJ2-7,TRBD1,TGTGCCAGCTCAGTGGGACAGGGCCCGGGCGAGCAGTACTTC,CASSVGQGPGEQYF
TRBV30,few,TRBJ2-5,.,TGTGCCTGGAGTGTAACAGAAGAGACCCAGTACTTC,CAWSVTEETQYF
TRBV24-1,few,TRBJ2-2,.,TGTGCCACCAAAGGGAGCGCCGGGGAGCTGTTTTTT,CATKGSAGELFF